Listed below are T cell receptor beta chains from one sample, sequenced in a study of cytomegalovirus exposure and HLA in healthy donors. The table came from immunoSEQ multiplex PCR; TCRdb's copy has only in-frame clones and leaves some out. Found here are 250,000 or so clones, more than 75% of them singletons; the top ten hold about 3%. Sequencing input: PBMCs. The receptor set was obtained from a man aged 18 to 30 in good health and CMV-seronegative. CDR3s include the opening cysteine and the closing phenylalanine or tryptophan. The D gene is left open where the match is weak. Clone size appears in some rows only: once, few, many, or a class for an expanded clone.

abundance	len	v_gene	d_gene	j_gene	CDR3nt	CDR3aa
NA	15	TRBV7-9	NA	TRBJ1-4	TGTGCCAGCAGCTCCGAGGGGGTACGGAATGAAAAACTGTTTTTT	CASSSEGVRNEKLFF
NA	16	TRBV10-3	NA	TRBJ1-2	TGTGCCATCAGTGAGTCGACTCGGGGGGAGGGCCATGGCTACACCTTC	CAISESTRGEGHGYTF
NA	15	TRBV5-1	NA	TRBJ1-3	TGCGCCAGCAGCTTGGTTTCAGGCTCTGGAAACACCATATATTTT	CASSLVSGSGNTIYF
once	15	TRBV7-9	NA	TRBJ2-2	TGTGCCAGCAGCCCACGGCTAGCAATCACCGGGGAGCTGTTTTTT	CASSPRLAITGELFF
NA	14	TRBV5-6	TRBD2	TRBJ2-5	TGTGCCAGCAGCGTGCCTGGGAGGGTGGAGACCCAGTACTTC	CASSVPGRVETQYF
few	15	TRBV5-1	TRBD2	TRBJ2-7	TGCGCCAGCAGCTTGGGTCTAGCGGGTGCCTACGAGCAGTACTTC	CASSLGLAGAYEQYF
NA	13	TRBV4-1	NA	TRBJ2-3	TGCGCCAGCAAGAGTATGAAATACGATACGCAGTATTTT	CASKSMKYDTQYF
NA	14	TRBV6-5	NA	TRBJ1-1	TGTGCCAGCAGTTACTCTCGGGGAAACACTGAAGCTTTCTTT	CASSYSRGNTEAFF
NA	11	TRBV29-1	NA	TRBJ2-1	TGCAGCGTTACCGGTTACAATGAGCAGTTCTTC	CSVTGYNEQFF
NA	15	TRBV7-2	NA	TRBJ1-6	TGTGCCAGCAGCTGGGGGGTCCAGGGTCAATCACCCCTCCACTTT	CASSWGVQGQSPLHF
once	15	TRBV7-8	TRBD2	TRBJ2-7	TGTGCCAGCAGCTCGACTAGCGGGAGTTCTGGTGAGCAGTACTTC	CASSSTSGSSGEQYF
NA	14	TRBV5-1	TRBD1	TRBJ2-1	TGCGCCAGCACCTGGGGACAGGGGGTCGATGAGCAGTTCTTC	CASTWGQGVDEQFF
NA	13	TRBV5-5	NA	TRBJ1-5	TGTGCCAGCAGCTTGAACAGGAATCAGCCCCAGCATTTT	CASSLNRNQPQHF
NA	17	TRBV7-8	TRBD1	TRBJ2-7	TGTGCCAGCAGCTCGGACAGGGCTGGAGGTGTGATTTACGAGCAGTACTTC	CASSSDRAGGVIYEQYF
few	14	TRBV2	TRBD1	TRBJ1-5	TGTGCCAGCGAGGACAGGTCTGTGTTGGAGCCCCAGCATTTT	CASEDRSVLEPQHF
few	14	TRBV10-1	NA	TRBJ2-2	TGCGCCAGCAGAGGACAGCAGAACACCGGGGAGCTGTTTTTT	CASRGQQNTGELFF
NA	13	TRBV7-2	TRBD2	TRBJ2-7	TGTGCCAGCAGCTCGGGCGGGGGGTACGAGCAGTACTTC	CASSSGGGYEQYF
many	16	TRBV9	TRBD2	TRBJ2-1	TGTGCCAGCAGCTCCCGGACTAGCGGTATAAGGAATGAGCAGTTCTTC	CASSSRTSGIRNEQFF
NA	13	TRBV27	NA	TRBJ2-1	TGTGCCAGCAGTTTCGCAGTGGTCGATGAGCAGTTCTTC	CASSFAVVDEQFF
NA	11	TRBV28	NA	TRBJ2-1	TGTGCCAGCAGTTTTGTAAATGAGCAGTTCTTC	CASSFVNEQFF
NA	15	TRBV28	NA	TRBJ1-6	TGTGCCAGTAGGTGGGCGGGTTTTAATAATTCACCCCTCCACTTT	CASRWAGFNNSPLHF
NA	16	TRBV9	TRBD2	TRBJ2-1	TGTGCCAGCAGCGTCCTGGACGACCGAGCGGGAAATGAGCAGTTCTTC	CASSVLDDRAGNEQFF
few	15	TRBV18	TRBD2	TRBJ2-1	TGTGCCAGCTCACCGGTAGCGGGAGAAGCTTATGAGCAGTTCTTC	CASSPVAGEAYEQFF
NA	12	TRBV18	NA	TRBJ2-7	TGTGCCAGCGCCGCCAGTTCCTACGAGCAGTACTTC	CASAASSYEQYF
NA	15	TRBV7-2	TRBD2	TRBJ2-1	TGTGCCAGCAGCACCACTAGCGGAGCCTACAATGAGCAGTTCTTC	CASSTTSGAYNEQFF
NA	13	TRBV18	NA	TRBJ2-3	TGTGCCAGCTCCCCGAACTACTCAGATACGCAGTATTTT	CASSPNYSDTQYF
NA	15	TRBV2	NA	TRBJ1-2	TGTGCCAGCAGTGGAGGAGGGGTAACGGGCTATGGCTACACCTTC	CASSGGGVTGYGYTF
NA	13	TRBV7-7	NA	TRBJ2-3	TGTGCCAGCAGCGCTGGAGGTCTGGATACGCAGTATTTT	CASSAGGLDTQYF
NA	10	TRBV27	NA	TRBJ1-2	TGTGCCAGGGGGGGACGGGGCTACACCTTC	CARGGRGYTF
NA	15	TRBV9	NA	TRBJ2-5	TGTGCCAGCAGCGCCCAGCTAGGCCCGGAAGAGACCCAGTACTTC	CASSAQLGPEETQYF
NA	13	TRBV30	NA	TRBJ2-2	TGTGCCTGGAGGCTAACCTCCGCCGGGGAGCTGTTTTTT	CAWRLTSAGELFF
NA	15	TRBV4-3	NA	TRBJ2-5	TGCGCCAGCAGCCGGGGGACGGGAGCGCGGGAGACCCAGTACTTC	CASSRGTGARETQYF
NA	14	TRBV28	NA	TRBJ2-2	TGTGCCAGCAGTCGACAGCCAAACACCGGGGAGCTGTTTTTT	CASSRQPNTGELFF
once	11	TRBV20-1	NA	TRBJ1-1	TGCAGTGCTAGTCAGGGCGGTGAAGCTTTCTTT	CSASQGGEAFF
NA	16	TRBV5-1	NA	TRBJ2-2	TGCGCCAGCAGCCTCCTTGAGGGAACGAACACCGGGGAGCTGTTTTTT	CASSLLEGTNTGELFF
NA	12	TRBV9	TRBD2	TRBJ2-1	TGTGCCAGCAGCGTCCCGCGGGGGTCGCAGTTCTTC	CASSVPRGSQFF
NA	13	TRBV7-2	NA	TRBJ2-5	TGTGCCAGCAGCTTAGGGAGCGTGAAGACCCAGTACTTC	CASSLGSVKTQYF
NA	12	TRBV25-1	TRBD2	TRBJ2-5	TGTGCCTGCGCGGGGGGCAGGGAGACCCAGTACTTC	CACAGGRETQYF
NA	17	TRBV7-2	TRBD2	TRBJ2-5	TGTGCCAGCAGCCATTCCAGACTAGCGGGAGGGGGGGAGACCCAGTACTTC	CASSHSRLAGGGETQYF
NA	13	TRBV18	NA	TRBJ1-5	TGTGCCAGCTCACCGTCCAGGGGCCAGCCCCAGCATTTT	CASSPSRGQPQHF
few	13	TRBV7-2	NA	TRBJ1-2	TGTGCCAGCAGCATCGACAGAAACTATGGCTACACCTTC	CASSIDRNYGYTF
NA	15	TRBV5-1	NA	TRBJ2-2	TGCGCCAGCAGCTTGCGCAGGGCGAACACCGGGGAGCTGTTTTTT	CASSLRRANTGELFF
NA	16	TRBV4-3	NA	TRBJ2-1	TGCGCCAGCAGCCAAGTATATCGGGGGAATTACAATGAGCAGTTCTTC	CASSQVYRGNYNEQFF
NA	13	TRBV30	NA	TRBJ2-7	TGTGCCTGGAGTGTGCGCAGGGCCCTCGAGCAGTACTTC	CAWSVRRALEQYF
NA	13	TRBV7-9	NA	TRBJ2-1	TGTGCCAGCAGCCCCCCCCGGTACAATGAGCAGTTCTTC	CASSPPRYNEQFF
NA	15	TRBV9	TRBD1	TRBJ1-1	TGTGCCAGCAGCCCCCGGACAGGGTCGAACACTGAAGCTTTCTTT	CASSPRTGSNTEAFF